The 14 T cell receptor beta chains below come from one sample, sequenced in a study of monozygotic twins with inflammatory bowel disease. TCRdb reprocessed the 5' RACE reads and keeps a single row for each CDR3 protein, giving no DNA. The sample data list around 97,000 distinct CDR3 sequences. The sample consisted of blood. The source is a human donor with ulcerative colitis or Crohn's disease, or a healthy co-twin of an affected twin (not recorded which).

CDR3 in amino acids: CASSPDRVFAGELFF. The J gene is TRBJ2-2, the V gene TRBV12-3 or TRBV12-4; TCRdb designates TRBD1, a call that cannot be tested without DNA. The length of the CDR3 is 15 residues.

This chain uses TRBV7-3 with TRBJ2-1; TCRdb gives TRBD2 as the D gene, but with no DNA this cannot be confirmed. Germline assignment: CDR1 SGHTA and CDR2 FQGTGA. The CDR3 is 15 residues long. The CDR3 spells CASSRGGVSYNEQFF.

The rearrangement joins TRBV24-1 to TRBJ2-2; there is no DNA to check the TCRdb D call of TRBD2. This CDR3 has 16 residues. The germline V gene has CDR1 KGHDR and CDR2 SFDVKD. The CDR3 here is CATSDFGGESTGELFF.

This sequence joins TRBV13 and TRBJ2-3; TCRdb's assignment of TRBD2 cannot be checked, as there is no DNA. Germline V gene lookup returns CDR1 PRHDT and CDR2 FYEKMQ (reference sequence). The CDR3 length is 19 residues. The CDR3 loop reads CASSPGGLAGSGDTDTQYF.

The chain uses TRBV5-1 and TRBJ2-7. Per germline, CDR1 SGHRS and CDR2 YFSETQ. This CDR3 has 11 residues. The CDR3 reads CASSLDIEQYF.

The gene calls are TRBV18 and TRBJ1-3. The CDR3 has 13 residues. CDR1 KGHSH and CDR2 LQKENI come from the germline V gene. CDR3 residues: CASSPSDRNTIYF. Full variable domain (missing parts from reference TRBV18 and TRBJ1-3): NAGVMQNPRHLVRRRGQEARLRCSPMKGHSHVYWYRQLPEEGLKFMVYLQKENIIDESGMPKERFSAEFPKEGPSILRIQQVVRGDSAAYFCASSPSDRNTIYFGEGSWLTVV.

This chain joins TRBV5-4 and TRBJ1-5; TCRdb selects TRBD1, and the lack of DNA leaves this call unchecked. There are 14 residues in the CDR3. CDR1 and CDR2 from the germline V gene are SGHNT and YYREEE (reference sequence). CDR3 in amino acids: CASSSAGGNQPQHF. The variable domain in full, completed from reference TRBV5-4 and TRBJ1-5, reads ETGVTQSPTHLIKTRGQQVTLRCSSQSGHNTVSWYQQALGQGPQFIFQYYREEENGRGNFPPRFSGLQFPNYSSELNVNALELDDSALYLCASSSAGGNQPQHFGDGTRLSIL.

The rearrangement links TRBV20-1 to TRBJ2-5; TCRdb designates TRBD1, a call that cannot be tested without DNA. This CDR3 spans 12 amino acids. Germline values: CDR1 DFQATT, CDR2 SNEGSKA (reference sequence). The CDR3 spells CSAAGYRETQYF.

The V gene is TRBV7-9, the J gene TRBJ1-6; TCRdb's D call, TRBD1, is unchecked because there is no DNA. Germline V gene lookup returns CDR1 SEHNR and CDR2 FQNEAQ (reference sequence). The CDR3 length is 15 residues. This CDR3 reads CASSSRQGGKSPLHF.

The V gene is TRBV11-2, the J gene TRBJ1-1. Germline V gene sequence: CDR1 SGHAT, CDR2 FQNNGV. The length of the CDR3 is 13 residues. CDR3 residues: CASRLGGNTEAFF.

CDR3 protein: CASSPVGAPPYEQYF. The chain links TRBV18 to TRBJ2-7; as DNA is missing, the TRBD1 call by TCRdb cannot be tested. The CDR3 extends over 15 amino acids. CDR1 KGHSH and CDR2 LQKENI come from the germline V gene.

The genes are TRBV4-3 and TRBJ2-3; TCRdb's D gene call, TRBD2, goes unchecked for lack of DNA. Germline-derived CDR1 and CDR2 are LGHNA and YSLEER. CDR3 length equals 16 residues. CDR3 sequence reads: CASSRLTSVSTDTQYF.

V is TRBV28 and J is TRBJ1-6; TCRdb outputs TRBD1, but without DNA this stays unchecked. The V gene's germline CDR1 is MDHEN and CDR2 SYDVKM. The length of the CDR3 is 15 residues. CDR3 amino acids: CASRFDRGDNSPLHF.

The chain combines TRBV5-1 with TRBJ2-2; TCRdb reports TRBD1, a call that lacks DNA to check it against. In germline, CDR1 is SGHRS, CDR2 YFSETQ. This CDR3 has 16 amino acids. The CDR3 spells CASGGTARRYTGELFF.